Each of the 14 T cell receptor beta chains below was sequenced from the same sample in a study of blood T cell repertoires in COVID-19 (dated by TCRdb to 2020 to 2021). The library came from the immunoSEQ multiplex PCR assay. TCRdb's version of the immuneACCESS table is confined to in-frame rearrangements and falls short of the full clone set. An unresolved V gene accounts for under half of the shortfall where checked; the remainder is of unknown origin. This sample lists around 400,000 clones; roughly nine tenths were detected once. The ten largest clonotypes hold roughly 0.9% of the sample. The sample comprised PBMCs or T cells enriched from blood (not recorded which). These receptors came from a woman in her 40s who had been exposed to COVID-19.

The rearrangement uses TRBV11-3 and TRBJ2-7; 9 nucleotides match TRBD2. Germline CDR1 SGHNT, CDR2 YENEEA. CDR3 length equals 15 residues. V was pared by 2 bases and J by 1 base, with 3 bases of the junction left unmatched. Here the CDR3 reads CASSLRTSESYEQYF. The CDR3 DNA sequence: TGTGCCAGCAGCTTAAGGACTAGCGAATCCTACGAGCAGTACTTC. Combining the CDR3 with reference TRBV11-3 and TRBJ2-7 gives the whole variable domain EAGVVQSPRYKIIEKKQPVAFWCNPISGHNTLYWYLQNLGQGPELLIRYENEEAVDDSQLPKDRFSAERLKGVDSTLKIQPAELGDSAVYLCASSLRTSESYEQYFGPGTRLTVT.

This clone was seen only once. The chain has TRBV5-5 and TRBJ2-7, with TRBD2 matching 8 bases. The ends lost 1 base at V and 6 bases at J; junction bases unmatched: 12. Germline V gene lookup returns CDR1 SGHKS and CDR2 YYEKEE (reference sequence). The CDR3 contains 16 residues. The CDR3 DNA reads as TGTGCCAGCAGCTTGTGGGCAGGCGGGGGGTGGGCCGAGCAGTACTTC. This translates into CASSLWAGGGWAEQYF.

The V gene is TRBV12-3 or TRBV12-4, the J gene TRBJ1-1; no definite D call. CDR3 size: 12 residues. V lost 3 bases, J lost 11 bases, and 13 bases lay in between. CDR3 nucleotides: TGTGCCAGCAGTTTGGGGAGGCAGTACGCTTTCTTT. Its translation: CASSLGRQYAFF.

The chain employs TRBV5-8 and TRBJ1-4, with 7 nucleotides matching TRBD1. The germline CDR1 and CDR2 sequences are SGHTS and YDEGEE. With V trimmed by 4 bases and J by 6 bases, 9 bases remained unmatched. This CDR3 comprises 15 residues. The CDR3 is CASSPYRGVDEKLFF. As DNA, the CDR3 is TGTGCCAGCAGCCCCTACAGGGGAGTTGATGAAAAACTGTTTTTT.

The chain employs TRBV25-1 and TRBJ2-7, with 7 bases fitting TRBD2. V lost 6 bases and J lost 8; bases outside the gene matches: 10. There are 13 residues in the CDR3. Germline V gives CDR1 MGHDK, CDR2 SYGVNS. CDR3 DNA sequence: TGTGCCAGCAGCGAGCGGGGAGTCTCTAAGCAGTACTTC. It specifies CASSERGVSKQYF.

The chain has TRBV19 and TRBJ1-1; D may be TRBD1 (5 bases). This CDR3 has 15 amino acids. Trimming cost V 4 bases and J 4 bases, with 16 bases left between them. Germline V gives CDR1 LNHDA, CDR2 SQIVND (reference sequence). The CDR3 here is CASSREGATSTEAFF. CDR3 coding DNA: TGTGCCAGTAGTAGGGAAGGGGCGACGAGCACTGAAGCTTTCTTT.

The chain combines TRBV9 with TRBJ1-1, with D tentatively TRBD1 (6 bases). V was cut by 3 bases and J by 2 bases, with 8 bases left in between. CDR1 SGDLS and CDR2 YYNGEE come from the germline V gene. The CDR3 spans 13 residues. This CDR3 is CASSGTVNTEAFF. Here the CDR3 DNA reads TGTGCCAGCAGCGGGACAGTTAACACTGAAGCTTTCTTT.

The gene calls are TRBV27 and TRBJ1-5; 11 positions match TRBD1. Looked up from germline, CDR1 is MNHEY and CDR2 is SMNVEV (reference sequence). Trimming at V came to 6 bases and at J to 4 bases, leaving 8 bases not matched to a gene. This CDR3 spans 16 amino acids. CDR3 protein: CASSPGTGGLNQPQHF. CDR3 bases: TGTGCCAGCAGCCCAGGGACAGGGGGACTGAATCAGCCCCAGCATTTT.

The rearrangement links TRBV5-1 to TRBJ1-1, with a weak D call TRBD1 (5 bases). CDR1 and CDR2 from the germline V gene are SGHRS and YFSETQ. Trimming left V 0 bases short and J 3 bases short, with 12 bases between. This CDR3 spans 15 amino acids. CDR3 loop: CASSLALQDHTEAFF. CDR3 in DNA: TGCGCCAGCAGCTTGGCCCTACAGGATCACACTGAAGCTTTCTTT.

J is TRBJ1-2 and V is TRBV27; no firm D call. Germline CDR1 reads MNHEY; CDR2 reads SMNVEV (reference sequence). The CDR3 sequence is 13 residues long. Trimming took 5 bases from V and 8 from J, leaving 15 bases between them. CDR3: CASSPYFGVGYTF. The CDR3 nucleotides are TGTGCCAGCAGTCCTTATTTCGGGGTCGGCTACACCTTC.

This chain connects TRBV5-4 to TRBJ2-3; TRBD2 agrees at 7 bases. The germline gives CDR1 SGHNT, CDR2 YYREEE (reference sequence). V was pared by 4 bases and J by 1 base, with 6 bases of the junction left unmatched. CDR3 length: 15 residues. The DNA for the CDR3 is TGTGCCAGCAGCCGCAATGCGGGGGGCACAGATACGCAGTATTTT. As protein: CASSRNAGGTDTQYF.

The chain carries TRBV2 and TRBJ1-3; TRBD1 might be the D (5 bases). CDR1 and CDR2 (germline): SNHLY, FYNNEI. This CDR3 is 14 amino acids long. Trimming left V 5 bases short and J 2 bases short, with 10 bases between. This chain's CDR3 is CASSLSGTGNTIYF. DNA for the CDR3: TGTGCCAGCAGTTTATCAGGGACTGGAAACACCATATATTTT.

This clone was seen only once. The CDR3 nucleotides are TGTGCCAGCACGGCCAGGGAGACCCAGTACTTC. Translation gives CASTARETQYF. J is TRBJ2-5 and V is TRBV6-5; D gene uncertain. Germline values: CDR1 MNHEY, CDR2 SVGAGI. The CDR3 extends over 11 amino acids. Trimming removed 7 bases from V and 5 bases from J, with 8 bases in between.

The chain joins TRBV6-5 to TRBJ1-6, with D maybe TRBD1 (5 bases). The CDR3 sequence is 15 residues long. Germline V gives CDR1 MNHEY, CDR2 SVGAGI. V was shortened by 10 bases and J by 0 bases, with 13 bases between the two germline ends. The CDR3 region is CATGTPLSYNSPLHF. CDR3 sequence (DNA): TGTGCCACCGGGACTCCTCTCTCCTATAATTCACCCCTCCACTTT.